This paragraph covers one T cell receptor (beta chain) sequence. Its antigen remains unidentified. This record comes from a study of cytomegalovirus exposure and HLA in healthy donors. About the study: Membership in the Caucasian-associated ancestry cluster was found for 75% to 85% of approximately 400 genotyped donors.

It was with 60 Vbeta and 13 Jbeta primers that the PCR ran. Data came from immunoSEQ multiplex PCR; TCRdb stores just in-frame clones and leaves some out. The table lists 90,000 to 130,000 clones, approximately 80% of them singletons. Broader study findings: TCR beta V- and J-gene trimming, according to a later analysis, was linked to a missense DCLRE1C variant.

This receptor was obtained from an older woman in good health and CMV-seropositive. Material for sequencing was PBMCs.

The CDR3 region is CASRTDSLNTEAFF. The CDR3 DNA follows: TGTGCCAGCAGGACGGACAGCTTGAACACTGAAGCTTTCTTT. The V call is TRBV2, the J call TRBJ1-1; possibly TRBD1 for D (6 bases). Germline values: CDR1 SNHLY, CDR2 FYNNEI. The CDR3 extends over 14 amino acids. With 6 bases removed from V and 0 bases from J, the gap between germline ends came to 11 bases.